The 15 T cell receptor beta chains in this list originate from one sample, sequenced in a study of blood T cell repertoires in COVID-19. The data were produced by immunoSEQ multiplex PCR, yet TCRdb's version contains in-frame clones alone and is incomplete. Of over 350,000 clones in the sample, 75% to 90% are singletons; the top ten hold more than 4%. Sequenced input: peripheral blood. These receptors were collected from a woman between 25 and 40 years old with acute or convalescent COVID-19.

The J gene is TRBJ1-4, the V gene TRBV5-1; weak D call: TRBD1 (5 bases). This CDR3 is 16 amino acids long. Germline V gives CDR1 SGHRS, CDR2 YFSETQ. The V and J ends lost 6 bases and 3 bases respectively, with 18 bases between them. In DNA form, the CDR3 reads TGCGCCAGCACTGCCGACGGGGGGAGGTCTAATGAAAAACTGTTTTTT. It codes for CASTADGGRSNEKLFF.

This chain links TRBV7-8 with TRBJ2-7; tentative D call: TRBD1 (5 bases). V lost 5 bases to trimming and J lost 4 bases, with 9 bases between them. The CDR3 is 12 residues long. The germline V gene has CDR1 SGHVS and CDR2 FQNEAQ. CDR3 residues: CASSPGLYEQYF. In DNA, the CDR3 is TGTGCCAGCAGCCCAGGGTTGTACGAGCAGTACTTC.

The CDR3 nucleotides are TGTGCCAGCAGCCAGGACACCGGGGAGCTGTTTTTT. Translating gives CASSQDTGELFF. This chain joins TRBV11-1 and TRBJ2-2, with D unclear. The CDR3 has 12 residues. The V end lost 5 bases, the J end lost 3 bases, and 4 bases lay between the germline ends. Germline-derived CDR1 and CDR2 are SGHAT and FQDESV (reference sequence).

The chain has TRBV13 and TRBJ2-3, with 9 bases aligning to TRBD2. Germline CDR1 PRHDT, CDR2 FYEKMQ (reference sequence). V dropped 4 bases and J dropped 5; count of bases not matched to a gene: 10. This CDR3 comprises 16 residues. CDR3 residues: CASSSQGAGGQDTQYF. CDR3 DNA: TGTGCCAGCAGCTCCCAAGGGGCGGGGGGGCAAGATACGCAGTATTTT.

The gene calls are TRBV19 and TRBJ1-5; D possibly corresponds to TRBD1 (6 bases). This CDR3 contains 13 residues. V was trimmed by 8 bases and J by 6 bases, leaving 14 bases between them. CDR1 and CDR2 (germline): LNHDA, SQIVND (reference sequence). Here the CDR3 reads CASSGVLGQPQHF. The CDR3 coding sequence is TGTGCCAGTTCAGGGGTTCTTGGTCAGCCCCAGCATTTT.

The CDR3 bases are TGTGCCAGCAGTTACTCGACCGGCTCGGGAGCTTTCTTT. Residues: CASSYSTGSGAFF. V is TRBV6-5 and J is TRBJ1-1, with D hard to call. The CDR3 has 13 residues. Trimming took off 0 bases at V and 10 bases at J, with 12 bases between the two ends. The germline gives CDR1 MNHEY, CDR2 SVGAGI.

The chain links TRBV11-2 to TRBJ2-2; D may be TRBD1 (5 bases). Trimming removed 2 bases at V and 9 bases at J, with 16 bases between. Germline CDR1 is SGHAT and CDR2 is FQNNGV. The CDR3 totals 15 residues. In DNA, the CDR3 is TGTGCCAGCAGCTTACCACAAACAGGTTTATGGGAGCTGTTTTTT. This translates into CASSLPQTGLWELFF.

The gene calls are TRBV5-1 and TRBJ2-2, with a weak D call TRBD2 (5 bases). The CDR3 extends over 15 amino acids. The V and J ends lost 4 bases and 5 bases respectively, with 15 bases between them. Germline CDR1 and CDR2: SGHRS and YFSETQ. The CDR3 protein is CASSGIIGGTGELFF. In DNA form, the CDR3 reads TGCGCCAGCAGCGGAATCATCGGCGGGACCGGGGAGCTGTTTTTT.

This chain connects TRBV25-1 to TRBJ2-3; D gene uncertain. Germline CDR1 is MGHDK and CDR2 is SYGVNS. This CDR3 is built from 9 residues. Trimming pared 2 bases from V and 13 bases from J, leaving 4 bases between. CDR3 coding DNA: TGTGCCAGCAGTGAAGCGGAGTATTTT. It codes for CASSEAEYF.

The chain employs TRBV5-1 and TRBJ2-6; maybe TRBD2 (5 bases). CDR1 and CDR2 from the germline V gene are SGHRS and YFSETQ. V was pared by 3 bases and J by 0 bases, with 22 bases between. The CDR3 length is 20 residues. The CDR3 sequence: CASSWSAVVRDPSGANVLTF. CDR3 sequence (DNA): TGCGCCAGCAGCTGGTCAGCGGTAGTGAGGGATCCCTCTGGGGCCAACGTCCTGACTTTC.

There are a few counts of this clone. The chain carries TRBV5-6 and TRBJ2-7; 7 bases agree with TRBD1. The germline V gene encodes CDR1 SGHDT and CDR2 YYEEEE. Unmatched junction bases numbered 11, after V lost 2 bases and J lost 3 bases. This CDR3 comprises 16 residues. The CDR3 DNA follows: TGTGCCAGCAGCTTTATGTCGTCCAGGGGGATCTACGAGCAGTACTTC. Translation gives CASSFMSSRGIYEQYF.

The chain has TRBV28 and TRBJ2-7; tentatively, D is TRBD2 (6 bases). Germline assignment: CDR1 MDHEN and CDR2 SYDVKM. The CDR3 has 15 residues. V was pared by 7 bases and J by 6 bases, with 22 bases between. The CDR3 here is CASTSPRGAFREQYF. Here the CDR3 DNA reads TGTGCCAGCACCAGCCCCCGCGGGGCCTTTCGCGAGCAGTACTTC.

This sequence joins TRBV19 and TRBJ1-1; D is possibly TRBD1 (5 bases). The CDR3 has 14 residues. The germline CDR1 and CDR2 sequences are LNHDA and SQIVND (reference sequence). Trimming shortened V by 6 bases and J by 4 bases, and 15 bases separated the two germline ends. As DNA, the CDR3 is TGTGCCAGTAGCGACTCAGGGTTCGGCACTGAAGCTTTCTTT. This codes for CASSDSGFGTEAFF.

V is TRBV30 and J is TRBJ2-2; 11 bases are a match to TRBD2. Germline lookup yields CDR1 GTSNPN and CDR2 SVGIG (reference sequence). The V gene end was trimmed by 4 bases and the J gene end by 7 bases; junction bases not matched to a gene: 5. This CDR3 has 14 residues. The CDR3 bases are TGTGCCTGGAATAGCGGGGGGGCAATCGGGGAGCTGTTTTTT. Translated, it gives CAWNSGGAIGELFF. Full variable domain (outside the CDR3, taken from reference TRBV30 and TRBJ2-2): SQTIHQWPATLVQPVGSPLSLECTVEGTSNPNLYWYRQAAGRGLQLLFYSVGIGQISSEVPQNLSASRPQDRQFILSSKKLLLSDSGFYLCAWNSGGAIGELFFGEGSRLTVL.

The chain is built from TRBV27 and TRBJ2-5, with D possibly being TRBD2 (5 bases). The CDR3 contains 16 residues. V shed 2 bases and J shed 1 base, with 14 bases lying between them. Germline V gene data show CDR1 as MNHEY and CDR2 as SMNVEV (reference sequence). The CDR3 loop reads CASSLGRPVLQETQYF. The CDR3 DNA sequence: TGTGCCAGCAGTTTAGGGAGACCAGTACTCCAAGAGACCCAGTACTTC.